This TCR beta chain derives from a study of blood T cell repertoires in COVID-19. About the study: PBMCs, B-cell-depleted T cells, or T cells provided the cDNA or gDNA that made up the material.

The data were produced by immunoSEQ multiplex PCR, yet TCRdb's version contains in-frame clones alone and is incomplete. The data contain approximately 390,000 clones, around nine tenths of them singletons. The CDR3 has 17 amino acids. Germline V lookup: CDR1 MDHEN, CDR2 SYDVKM. Trimming removed 7 bases at V and 2 bases at J, with 21 bases between. The specimen sequenced was PBMCs or T cells enriched from blood (not recorded which). This receptor was obtained from a woman aged 45 to 65 who had recovered from COVID-19. The chain employs TRBV28 and TRBJ1-5; tentatively, D is TRBD1 (6 bases). This CDR3 is CASTSRSRGVRNQPQHF. As DNA, the CDR3 is TGTGCCAGCACCTCACGGAGCAGGGGAGTACGCAATCAGCCCCAGCATTTT.